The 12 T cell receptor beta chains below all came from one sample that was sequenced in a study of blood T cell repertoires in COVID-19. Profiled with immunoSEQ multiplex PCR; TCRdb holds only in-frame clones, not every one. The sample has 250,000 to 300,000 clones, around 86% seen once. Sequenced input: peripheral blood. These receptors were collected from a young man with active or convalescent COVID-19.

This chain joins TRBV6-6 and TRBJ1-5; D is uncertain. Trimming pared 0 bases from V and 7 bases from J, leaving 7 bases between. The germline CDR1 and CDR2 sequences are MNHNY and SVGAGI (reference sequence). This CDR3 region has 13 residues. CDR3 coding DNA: TGTGCCAGCAGTTACTCCTTCCGGCAGCCCCAGCATTTT. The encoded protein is CASSYSFRQPQHF.

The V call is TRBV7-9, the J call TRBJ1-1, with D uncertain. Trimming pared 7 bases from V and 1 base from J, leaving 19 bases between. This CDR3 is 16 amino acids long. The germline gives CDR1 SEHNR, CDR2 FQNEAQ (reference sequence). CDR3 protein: CASIRSYGEGNTEAFF. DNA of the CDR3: TGTGCCAGCATCAGATCCTACGGAGAGGGGAACACTGAAGCTTTCTTT.

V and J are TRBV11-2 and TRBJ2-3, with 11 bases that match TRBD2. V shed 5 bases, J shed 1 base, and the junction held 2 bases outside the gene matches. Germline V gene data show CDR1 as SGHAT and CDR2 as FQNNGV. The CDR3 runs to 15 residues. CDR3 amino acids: CASSLLAGGTDTQYF. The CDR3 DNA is TGTGCCAGCAGCCTACTAGCGGGGGGCACAGATACGCAGTATTTT.

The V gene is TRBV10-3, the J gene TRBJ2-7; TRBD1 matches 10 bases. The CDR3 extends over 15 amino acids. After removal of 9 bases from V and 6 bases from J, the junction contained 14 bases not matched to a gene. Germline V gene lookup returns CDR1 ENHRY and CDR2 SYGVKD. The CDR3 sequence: CAMSTGTGEWGEQYF. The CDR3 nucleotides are TGTGCCATGTCAACCGGGACAGGGGAGTGGGGCGAGCAGTACTTC.

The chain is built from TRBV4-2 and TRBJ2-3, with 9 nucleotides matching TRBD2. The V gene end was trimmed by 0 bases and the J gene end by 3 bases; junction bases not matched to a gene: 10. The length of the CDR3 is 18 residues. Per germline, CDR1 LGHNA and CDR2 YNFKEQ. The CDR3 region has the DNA TGTGCCAGCAGCCAAGAACGTAGGGGCGGGAGGGGAACAGATACGCAGTATTTT. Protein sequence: CASSQERRGGRGTDTQYF.

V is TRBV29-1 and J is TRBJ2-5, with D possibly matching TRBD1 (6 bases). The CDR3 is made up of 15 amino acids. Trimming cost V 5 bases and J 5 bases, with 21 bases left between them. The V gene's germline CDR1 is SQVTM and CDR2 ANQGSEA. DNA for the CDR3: TGCAGCGTTACCGGATGGGCAGGGGTGGGGGAGACCCAGTACTTC. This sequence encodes CSVTGWAGVGETQYF.

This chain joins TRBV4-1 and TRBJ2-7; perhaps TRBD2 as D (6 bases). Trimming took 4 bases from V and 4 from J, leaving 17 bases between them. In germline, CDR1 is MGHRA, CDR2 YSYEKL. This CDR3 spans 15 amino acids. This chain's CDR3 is CASSPPTRGTYEQYF. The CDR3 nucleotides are TGCGCCAGCAGCCCCCCCACGCGGGGAACTTACGAGCAGTACTTC.

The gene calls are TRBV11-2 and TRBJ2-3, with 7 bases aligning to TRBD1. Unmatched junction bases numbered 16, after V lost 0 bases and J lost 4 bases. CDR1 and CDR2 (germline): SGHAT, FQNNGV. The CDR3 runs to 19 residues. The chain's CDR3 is CASSLDGERRGQGPDTQYF. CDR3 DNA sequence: TGTGCCAGCAGCTTAGATGGAGAGCGTAGGGGGCAAGGGCCAGATACGCAGTATTTT.

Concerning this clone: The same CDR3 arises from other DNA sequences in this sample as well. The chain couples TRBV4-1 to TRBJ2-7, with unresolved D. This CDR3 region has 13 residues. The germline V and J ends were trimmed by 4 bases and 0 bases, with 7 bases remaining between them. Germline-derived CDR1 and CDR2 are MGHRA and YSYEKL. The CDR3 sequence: CASSPGGSYEQYF. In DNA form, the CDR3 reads TGCGCCAGCAGCCCAGGTGGCTCCTACGAGCAGTACTTC.

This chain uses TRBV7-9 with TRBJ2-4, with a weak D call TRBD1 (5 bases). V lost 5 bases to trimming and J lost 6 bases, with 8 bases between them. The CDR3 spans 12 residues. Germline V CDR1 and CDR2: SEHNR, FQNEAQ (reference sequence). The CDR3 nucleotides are TGTGCCAGCAGCCCAGACAGAAACATTCAGTACTTC. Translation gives CASSPDRNIQYF.

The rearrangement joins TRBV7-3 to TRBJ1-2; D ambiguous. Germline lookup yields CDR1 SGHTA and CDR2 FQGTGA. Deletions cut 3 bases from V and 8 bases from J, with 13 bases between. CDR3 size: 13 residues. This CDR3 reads CASSLGDGSGYTF. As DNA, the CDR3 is TGTGCCAGCAGCTTGGGAGACGGTTCGGGCTACACCTTC.

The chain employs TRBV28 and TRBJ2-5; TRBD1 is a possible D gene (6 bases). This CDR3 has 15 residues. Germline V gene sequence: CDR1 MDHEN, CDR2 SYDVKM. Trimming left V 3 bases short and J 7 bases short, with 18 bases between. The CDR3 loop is CASSFPGQIHRTQYF. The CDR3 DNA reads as TGTGCCAGCAGTTTTCCGGGACAAATTCACCGGACCCAGTACTTC.